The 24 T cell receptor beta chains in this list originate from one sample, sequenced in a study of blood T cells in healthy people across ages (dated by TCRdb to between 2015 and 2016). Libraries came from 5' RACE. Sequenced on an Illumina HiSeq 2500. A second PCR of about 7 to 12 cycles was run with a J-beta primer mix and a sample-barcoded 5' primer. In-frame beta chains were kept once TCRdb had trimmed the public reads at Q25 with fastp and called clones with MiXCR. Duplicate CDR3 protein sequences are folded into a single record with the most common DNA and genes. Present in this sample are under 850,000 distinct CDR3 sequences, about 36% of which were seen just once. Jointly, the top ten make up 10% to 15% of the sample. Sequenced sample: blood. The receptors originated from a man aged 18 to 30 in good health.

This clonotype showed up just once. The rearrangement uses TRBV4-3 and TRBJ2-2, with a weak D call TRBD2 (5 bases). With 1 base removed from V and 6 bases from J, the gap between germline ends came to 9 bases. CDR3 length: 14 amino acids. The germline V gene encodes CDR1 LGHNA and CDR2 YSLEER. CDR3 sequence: CASSQVISAGELFF. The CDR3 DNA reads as TGCGCCAGCAGCCAAGTCATTAGCGCCGGGGAGCTGTTTTTT.

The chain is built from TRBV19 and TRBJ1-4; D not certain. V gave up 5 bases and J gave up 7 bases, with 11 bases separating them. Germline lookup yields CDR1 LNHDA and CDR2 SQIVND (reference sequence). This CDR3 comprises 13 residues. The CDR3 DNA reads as TGTGCCAGTAGTTCTCGGTGGGGTGAAAAACTGTTTTTT. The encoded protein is CASSSRWGEKLFF.

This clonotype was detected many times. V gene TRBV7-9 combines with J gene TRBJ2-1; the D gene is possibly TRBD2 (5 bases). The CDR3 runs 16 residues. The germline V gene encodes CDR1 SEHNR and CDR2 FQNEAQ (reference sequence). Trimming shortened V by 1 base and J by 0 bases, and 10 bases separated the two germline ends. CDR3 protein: CASSLEVGSSYNEQFF. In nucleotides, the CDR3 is TGTGCCAGCAGCTTAGAGGTGGGGAGCTCCTACAATGAGCAGTTCTTC.

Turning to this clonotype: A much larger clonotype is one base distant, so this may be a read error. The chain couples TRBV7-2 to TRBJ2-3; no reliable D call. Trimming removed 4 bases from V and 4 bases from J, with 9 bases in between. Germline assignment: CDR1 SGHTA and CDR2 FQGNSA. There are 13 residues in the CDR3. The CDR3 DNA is TGTGCCAGCAGCTCCCAAAGCGCAGATACGCAGTATTTT. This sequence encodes CASSSQSADTQYF.

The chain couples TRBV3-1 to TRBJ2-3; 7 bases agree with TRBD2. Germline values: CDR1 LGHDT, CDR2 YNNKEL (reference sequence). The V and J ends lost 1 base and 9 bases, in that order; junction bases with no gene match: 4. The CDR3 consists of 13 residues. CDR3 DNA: TGTGCCAGCAGCCAAGGAAGCGGGGCAACGCAGTATTTT. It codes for CASSQGSGATQYF.

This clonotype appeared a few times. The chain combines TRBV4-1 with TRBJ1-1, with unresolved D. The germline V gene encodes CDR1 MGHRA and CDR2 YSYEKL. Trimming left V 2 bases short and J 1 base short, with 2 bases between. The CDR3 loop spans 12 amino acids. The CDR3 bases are TGCGCCAGCAGCCAACCGAACACTGAAGCTTTCTTT. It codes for CASSQPNTEAFF.

The CDR3 is CASVSYGRGNSYNEQYF. The CDR3 DNA follows: TGTGCCAGCGTTTCCTACGGGCGGGGGAACTCCTACAATGAGCAGTACTTC. The chain uses TRBV12-3 or TRBV12-4 and TRBJ2-1, with 7 positions matching TRBD2. The DNA end favors TRBJ2-7, so the J call may be wrong. The CDR3 covers 17 residues.

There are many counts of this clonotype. The CDR3, as DNA: TGCGCCAGCAGCTTGGGAGGCCTTGGGGAGACCCAGTACTTC. This sequence encodes CASSLGGLGETQYF. The chain combines TRBV5-1 with TRBJ2-5; D ambiguous. CDR1 SGHRS and CDR2 YFSETQ come from the germline V gene. This CDR3 is built from 14 residues. With 0 bases removed from V and 5 bases from J, the gap between germline ends came to 11 bases.

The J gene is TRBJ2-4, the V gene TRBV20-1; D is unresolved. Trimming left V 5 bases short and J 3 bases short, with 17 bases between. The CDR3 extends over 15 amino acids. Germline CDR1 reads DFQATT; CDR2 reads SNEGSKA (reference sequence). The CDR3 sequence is CSASNPPRSKNIQYF. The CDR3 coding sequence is TGCAGTGCTTCCAATCCCCCTAGGAGCAAAAACATTCAGTACTTC.

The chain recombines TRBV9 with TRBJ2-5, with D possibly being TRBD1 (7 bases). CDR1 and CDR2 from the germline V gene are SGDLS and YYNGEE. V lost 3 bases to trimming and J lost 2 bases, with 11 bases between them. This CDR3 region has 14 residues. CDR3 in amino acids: CASSGGTVQETQYF. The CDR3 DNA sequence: TGTGCCAGCAGCGGCGGGACAGTTCAAGAGACCCAGTACTTC.

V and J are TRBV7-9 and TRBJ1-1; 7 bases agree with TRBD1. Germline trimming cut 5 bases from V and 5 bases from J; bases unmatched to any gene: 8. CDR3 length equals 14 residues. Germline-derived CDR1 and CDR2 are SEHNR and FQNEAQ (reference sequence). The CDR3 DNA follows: TGTGCCAGCAGCGACAGGGAATTAGGGACTGAAGCTTTCTTT. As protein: CASSDRELGTEAFF.

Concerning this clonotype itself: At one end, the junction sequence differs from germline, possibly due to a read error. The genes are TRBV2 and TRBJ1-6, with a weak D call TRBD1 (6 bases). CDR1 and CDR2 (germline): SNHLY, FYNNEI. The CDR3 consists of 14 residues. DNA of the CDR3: TGTGCCAACAGTGACGGGGGCAATAATTCACCCCTCCACTTT. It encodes CANSDGGNNSPLHF. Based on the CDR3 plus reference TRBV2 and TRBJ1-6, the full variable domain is EPEVTQTPSHQVTQMGQEVILRCVPISNHLYFYWYRQILGQKVEFLVSFYNNEISEKSEIFDDQFSVERPDGSNFTLKIRSTKLEDSAMYFCANSDGGNNSPLHFGNGTRLTVT.

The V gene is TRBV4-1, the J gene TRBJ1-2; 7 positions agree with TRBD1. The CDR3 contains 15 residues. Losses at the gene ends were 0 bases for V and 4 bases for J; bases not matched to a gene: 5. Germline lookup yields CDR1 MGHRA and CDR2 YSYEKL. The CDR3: CASSQEGQVTYGYTF. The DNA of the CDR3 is TGCGCCAGCAGCCAAGAAGGACAGGTGACCTATGGCTACACCTTC.

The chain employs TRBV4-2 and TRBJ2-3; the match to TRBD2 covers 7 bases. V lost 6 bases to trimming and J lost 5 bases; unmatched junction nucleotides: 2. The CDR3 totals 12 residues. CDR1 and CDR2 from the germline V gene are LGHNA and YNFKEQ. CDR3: CASRAGRDTQYF. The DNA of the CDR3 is TGTGCCAGCAGAGCGGGGAGAGATACGCAGTATTTT.

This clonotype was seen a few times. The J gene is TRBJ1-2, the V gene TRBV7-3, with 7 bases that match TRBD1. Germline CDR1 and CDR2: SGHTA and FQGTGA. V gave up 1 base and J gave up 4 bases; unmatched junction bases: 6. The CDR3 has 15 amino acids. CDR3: CASSLNSRQGYGYTF. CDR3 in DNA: TGTGCCAGCAGCTTAAATTCGCGACAGGGCTATGGCTACACCTTC.

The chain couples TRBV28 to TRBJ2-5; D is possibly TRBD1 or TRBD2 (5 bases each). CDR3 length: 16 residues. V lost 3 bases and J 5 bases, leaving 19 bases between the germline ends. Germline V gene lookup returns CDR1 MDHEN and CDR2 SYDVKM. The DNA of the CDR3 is TGTGCCAGCAGTTTGACTAAAGGGGCCCTTCGGGAGACCCAGTACTTC. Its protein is CASSLTKGALRETQYF.

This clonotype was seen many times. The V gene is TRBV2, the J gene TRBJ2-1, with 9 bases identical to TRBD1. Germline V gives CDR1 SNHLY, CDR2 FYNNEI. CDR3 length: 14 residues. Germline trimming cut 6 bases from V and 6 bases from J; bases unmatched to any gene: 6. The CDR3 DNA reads TGTGCCAGCAGCAGGACAGGGGATCGCAATGAGCAGTTCTTC. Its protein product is CASSRTGDRNEQFF.

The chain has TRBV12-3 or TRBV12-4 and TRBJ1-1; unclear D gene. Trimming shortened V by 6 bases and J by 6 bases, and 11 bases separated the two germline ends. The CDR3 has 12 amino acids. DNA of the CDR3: TGTGCCAGCAGCCAAAGCGGGGCTGAAGCTTTCTTT. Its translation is CASSQSGAEAFF.

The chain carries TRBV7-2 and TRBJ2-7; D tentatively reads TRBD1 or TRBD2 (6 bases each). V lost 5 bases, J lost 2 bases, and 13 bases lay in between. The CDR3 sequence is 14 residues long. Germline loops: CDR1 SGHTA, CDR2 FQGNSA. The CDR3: CASSQGGSPYEQYF. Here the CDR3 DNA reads TGTGCCAGCAGCCAAGGGGGGTCACCCTACGAGCAGTACTTC.

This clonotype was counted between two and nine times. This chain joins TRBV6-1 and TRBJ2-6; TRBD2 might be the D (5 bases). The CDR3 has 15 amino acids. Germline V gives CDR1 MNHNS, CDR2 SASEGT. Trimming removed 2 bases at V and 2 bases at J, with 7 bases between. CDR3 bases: TGTGCCAGCAGTGAACACGGGGCTGGGGCCAACGTCCTGACTTTC. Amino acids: CASSEHGAGANVLTF.

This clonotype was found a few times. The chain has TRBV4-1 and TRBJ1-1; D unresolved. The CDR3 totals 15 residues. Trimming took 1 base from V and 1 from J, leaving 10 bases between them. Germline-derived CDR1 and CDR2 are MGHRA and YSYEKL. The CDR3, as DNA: TGCGCCAGCAGCCAAGGGTCCTCTAGGAACACTGAAGCTTTCTTT. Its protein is CASSQGSSRNTEAFF.

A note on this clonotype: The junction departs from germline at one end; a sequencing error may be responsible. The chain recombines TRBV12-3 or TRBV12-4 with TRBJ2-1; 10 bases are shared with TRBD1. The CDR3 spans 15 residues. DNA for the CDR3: TGTGCCGGCAGTTTAGTTGGACAGGGGGGGAATGAGCAGTTCTTC. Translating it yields CAGSLVGQGGNEQFF.

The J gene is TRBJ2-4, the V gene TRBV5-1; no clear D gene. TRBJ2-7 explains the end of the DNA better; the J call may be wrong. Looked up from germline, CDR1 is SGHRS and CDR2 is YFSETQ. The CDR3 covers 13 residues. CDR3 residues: CASSLATNYEQYF. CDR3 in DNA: TGCGCCAGCAGCTTGGCTACAAATTACGAGCAGTACTTC.

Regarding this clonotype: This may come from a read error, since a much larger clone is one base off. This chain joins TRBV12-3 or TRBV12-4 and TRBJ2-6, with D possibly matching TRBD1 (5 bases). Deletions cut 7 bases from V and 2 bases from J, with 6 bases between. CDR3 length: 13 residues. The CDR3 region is CASMGPGANVLTF. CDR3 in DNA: TGTGCCAGCATGGGGCCTGGGGCCAACGTCCTGACTTTC.